One and the same sample provided the 26 T cell receptor beta chains below, sequenced in a study of cytomegalovirus exposure and HLA in healthy donors. Some clones are missing from TCRdb's copy, which holds only in-frame ones; the method was immunoSEQ multiplex PCR. The sample carries 200,000 or so clones, around 84% recorded once. What was sequenced was PBMCs. These receptor sequences come from a man between 18 and 35 years old in good health and CMV-seropositive.

The chain joins TRBV18 to TRBJ2-5; D is ambiguous. This CDR3 region has 12 residues. Germline-derived CDR1 and CDR2 are KGHSH and LQKENI. The V and J ends lost 0 bases and 5 bases respectively, with 4 bases between them. This CDR3 is CASSPPYETQYF. CDR3 DNA sequence: TGTGCCAGCTCACCACCGTATGAGACCCAGTACTTC.

The sample holds a few counts of this clone. The chain links TRBV5-1 to TRBJ2-7, with a possible D match to TRBD2 (6 bases). The V end was cut by 4 bases, the J end by 7 bases, with 24 bases between. This CDR3 spans 16 amino acids. Per germline, CDR1 SGHRS and CDR2 YFSETQ. CDR3 residues: CASSPTGTPYDWEQYF. CDR3 DNA sequence: TGCGCCAGCAGCCCAACGGGGACTCCCTATGATTGGGAGCAGTACTTC.

CDR3 loop: CASSKTGYGYTF. The CDR3 DNA reads TGTGCCAGCAGCAAGACGGGCTATGGCTACACCTTC. The chain joins TRBV7-2 to TRBJ1-2; D remains unclear. The CDR3 is 12 residues long. The germline V gene has CDR1 SGHTA and CDR2 FQGNSA. V was clipped by 5 bases and J by 4 bases, with 8 bases between them.

The chain joins TRBV5-1 to TRBJ2-1, with 7 bases matching TRBD2. Germline CDR1 is SGHRS and CDR2 is YFSETQ. The CDR3 is made up of 15 amino acids. V lost 0 bases to trimming and J lost 8 bases; unmatched junction nucleotides: 8. In nucleotides, the CDR3 is TGCGCCAGCAGCTTGGACGGGACTACCCTCCATGAGCAGTTCTTC. The encoded protein is CASSLDGTTLHEQFF.

The chain joins TRBV18 to TRBJ2-7; 8 bases fit TRBD2. The CDR3 covers 15 residues. V lost 3 bases to trimming and J lost 7 bases; unmatched junction nucleotides: 11. CDR1 KGHSH and CDR2 LQKENI come from the germline V gene. The CDR3 protein is CASSPSGTTKGEQYF. As DNA, the CDR3 is TGTGCCAGCTCACCTAGCGGGACGACGAAGGGGGAGCAGTACTTC.

J is TRBJ2-3 and V is TRBV5-1, with 12 bases lining up with TRBD1. The germline gives CDR1 SGHRS, CDR2 YFSETQ. This CDR3 region has 15 residues. J gave up 8 bases and V 5 bases, and 9 bases lay outside the gene matches. CDR3 sequence: CASSPPGQGAGTQYF. The CDR3 DNA reads TGCGCCAGCAGTCCACCGGGACAGGGGGCGGGTACGCAGTATTTT.

The rearrangement joins TRBV11-2 to TRBJ2-7, with TRBD2 as a possible D gene (6 bases). V shed 4 bases and J shed 3 bases, with 13 bases lying between them. Germline CDR1 reads SGHAT; CDR2 reads FQNNGV. The CDR3 has 14 residues. Here the CDR3 DNA reads TGTGCCAGCAGCTCGCTCACCGGGAGCTACGAGCAGTACTTC. Translating it yields CASSSLTGSYEQYF.

The V and J genes are TRBV30 and TRBJ2-7; TRBD2 might be the D (6 bases). This CDR3 has 12 amino acids. The germline gives CDR1 GTSNPN, CDR2 SVGIG (reference sequence). V lost 2 bases to trimming and J lost 9 bases, with 14 bases between them. The CDR3 protein is CAWSSGGAWQYF. In DNA form, the CDR3 reads TGTGCCTGGAGTAGTGGCGGGGCCTGGCAGTACTTC.

This chain uses TRBV18 with TRBJ2-7, with TRBD2 identical over 7 bases. The CDR3 consists of 15 residues. Germline CDR1 reads KGHSH; CDR2 reads LQKENI. With V trimmed by 7 bases and J by 0 bases, 9 bases remained unmatched. The CDR3, as DNA: TGTGCCAGCTACCAAGGAGCGGGAAGCTCCTACGAGCAGTACTTC. This gives the protein CASYQGAGSSYEQYF.

The rearrangement links TRBV5-4 to TRBJ2-3; 9 nucleotides line up with TRBD2. This CDR3 contains 15 residues. From germline, CDR1 is SGHNT and CDR2 YYREEE (reference sequence). With 2 bases clipped from V and 4 bases from J, the junction kept 5 bases outside the gene matches. The CDR3: CASSLGGRAADTQYF. CDR3 DNA sequence: TGTGCCAGCAGCTTAGGCGGGAGGGCGGCAGATACGCAGTATTTT.

V gene TRBV9 combines with J gene TRBJ1-5, with no clear D. V was clipped by 5 bases and J by 0 bases, with 9 bases between them. The V gene's germline CDR1 is SGDLS and CDR2 YYNGEE. The CDR3 runs to 14 residues. The CDR3 DNA reads TGTGCCAGCAGTTTAGGAGATAGCAATCAGCCCCAGCATTTT. The encoded protein is CASSLGDSNQPQHF.

The genes are TRBV18 and TRBJ2-5; 7 bases are shared with TRBD1. J was trimmed by 5 bases and V by 6 bases; bases with no gene match: 9. Germline CDR1 and CDR2: KGHSH and LQKENI. This CDR3 contains 14 residues. The CDR3 bases are TGTGCCAGCTCGCACCCGGGACAGATCGAGACCCAGTACTTC. It is translated as CASSHPGQIETQYF.

This chain uses TRBV7-2 with TRBJ2-5; the D gene is possibly TRBD2 (5 bases). Trimming cost V 5 bases and J 4 bases, with 17 bases left between them. CDR1 and CDR2 (germline): SGHTA, FQGNSA. The CDR3 loop spans 15 amino acids. This CDR3 reads CASSGRTVAGETQYF. The CDR3 DNA is TGTGCCAGCAGCGGGCGGACCGTTGCGGGAGAGACCCAGTACTTC.

The chain carries TRBV19 and TRBJ2-2, with 7 bases identical to TRBD2. The CDR3 has 14 amino acids. V trimming: 7 bases; J trimming: 4 bases; junction bases outside the gene matches: 6. Germline assignment: CDR1 LNHDA and CDR2 SQIVND (reference sequence). CDR3: CASKGGSSTGELFF. In DNA, the CDR3 is TGTGCCAGTAAAGGCGGGAGCAGCACCGGGGAGCTGTTTTTT.

This chain links TRBV6-1 with TRBJ2-2, with a possible D match to TRBD2 (6 bases). The CDR3 length is 12 residues. Trimming removed 10 bases at V and 4 bases at J, with 10 bases between. CDR1 MNHNS and CDR2 SASEGT come from the germline V gene. CDR3 in DNA: TGTGCCACCAGGGACTTCACCGGGGAGCTGTTTTTT. It encodes CATRDFTGELFF.

This sequence joins TRBV9 and TRBJ2-7, with 9 bases that match TRBD2. Losses at the gene ends were 4 bases for V and 5 bases for J; bases not matched to a gene: 13. Per germline, CDR1 SGDLS and CDR2 YYNGEE. The CDR3 consists of 16 residues. CDR3 sequence (DNA): TGTGCCAGCAGCCCCCGACTAGCGGAGCCGCTTAACGAGCAGTACTTC. Its protein is CASSPRLAEPLNEQYF.

The chain carries TRBV5-4 and TRBJ2-3; TRBD2 matches 10 bases. Germline V lookup: CDR1 SGHNT, CDR2 YYREEE (reference sequence). The CDR3 has 17 amino acids. The trim removed 0 bases at V and 5 bases at J, leaving 9 bases unmatched. The CDR3 sequence is CASSLGTSGGMGDTQYF. The CDR3 DNA follows: TGTGCCAGCAGCTTGGGGACTAGCGGTGGGATGGGAGATACGCAGTATTTT.

The rearrangement uses TRBV9 and TRBJ2-5; tentative D call: TRBD2 (6 bases). Deletions cut 3 bases from V and 10 bases from J, with 16 bases between. CDR3 size: 13 residues. Germline CDR1 reads SGDLS; CDR2 reads YYNGEE. CDR3 sequence (DNA): TGTGCCAGCAGCGGGGGGGAAGTTGGGGGCCAGTACTTC. This translates into CASSGGEVGGQYF.

This clone was detected only a few times. A read error may be the cause here, since a much bigger clone is one base away. The chain carries TRBV19 and TRBJ1-5, with a tentative D call TRBD1 (5 bases). V shed 9 bases and J shed 2 bases, with 8 bases lying between them. Germline-derived CDR1 and CDR2 are LNHDA and SQIVND (reference sequence). The CDR3 is made up of 12 amino acids. The CDR3 reads CASRGGNQPQHF. The CDR3 coding sequence is TGTGCCAGCCGGGGGGGCAATCAGCCCCAGCATTTT.

As DNA, the CDR3 is TGTGCCAGCAGTTACGAACTAGCGGGAGCCCACGAGCAGTACTTC. Its translation is CASSYELAGAHEQYF. The V call is TRBV6-5, the J call TRBJ2-7; 11 bases agree with TRBD2. V was clipped by 2 bases and J by 5 bases; unmatched bases: 5. CDR1 and CDR2 from the germline V gene are MNHEY and SVGAGI. The CDR3 sequence is 15 residues long.

The chain uses TRBV12-5 and TRBJ2-1; D is possibly TRBD1 (5 bases). Trimming shortened V by 0 bases and J by 9 bases, and 15 bases separated the two germline ends. This CDR3 comprises 15 residues. CDR1 and CDR2 from the germline V gene are LGHNT and FRNRAP. CDR3 residues: CASGLVLGQGGEQFF. In DNA form, the CDR3 reads TGTGCTAGTGGTTTGGTACTCGGGCAGGGTGGTGAGCAGTTCTTC.

This chain joins TRBV5-6 and TRBJ2-7; 11 nucleotides line up with TRBD1. Germline trimming cut 0 bases from V and 4 bases from J; bases unmatched to any gene: 3. This CDR3 is 15 amino acids long. Per germline, CDR1 SGHDT and CDR2 YYEEEE. The chain's CDR3 is CASSLAGTGGYEQYF. Written as DNA, the CDR3 is TGTGCCAGCAGCTTGGCCGGGACAGGGGGATACGAGCAGTACTTC.

CDR3 sequence (DNA): TGTGCCAGCAACATAGGACAGGGAGTGGCTCAGCCCCAGCATTTT. Protein sequence: CASNIGQGVAQPQHF. The V gene is TRBV28, the J gene TRBJ1-5; 8 nucleotides agree with TRBD1. From germline, CDR1 is MDHEN and CDR2 SYDVKM. The CDR3 covers 15 residues. Losses at the gene ends were 7 bases for V and 6 bases for J; bases not matched to a gene: 11.

CDR3 residues: CASSPAASGVNEQFF. CDR3 coding DNA: TGTGCCAGCTCACCGGCGGCCTCGGGGGTTAATGAGCAGTTCTTC. This chain links TRBV18 with TRBJ2-1; tentative D call: TRBD2 (6 bases). The CDR3 is 15 amino acids. V was trimmed by 3 bases and J by 7 bases, leaving 16 bases between them. Germline CDR1 reads KGHSH; CDR2 reads LQKENI.

The chain couples TRBV9 to TRBJ1-4; TRBD1 is a possible D gene (5 bases). Trimming cost V 1 base and J 8 bases, with 12 bases left between them. Germline assignment: CDR1 SGDLS and CDR2 YYNGEE. The CDR3 loop spans 14 amino acids. The CDR3 bases are TGTGCCAGCAGCGTATCAGCTGGACAAGAAAAACTGTTTTTT. As protein: CASSVSAGQEKLFF.

The chain carries TRBV15 and TRBJ2-2; D might be TRBD1 (6 bases). This CDR3 has 14 amino acids. Deletions cut 6 bases from V and 4 bases from J, with 12 bases between. In germline, CDR1 is LNHNV, CDR2 YYDKDF (reference sequence). CDR3: CATRAGQITGELFF. As DNA, the CDR3 is TGTGCCACCAGGGCTGGACAGATCACCGGGGAGCTGTTTTTT.